This T cell receptor beta chain was captured by sequencing in a study of regulatory T cells in long-lasting Graves disease (dated by TCRdb to the early 2020s). Regarding the study in general: Newly diagnosed Graves' disease patients had taken antithyroid drugs for less than 3 months. Peripheral blood TCR sequencing and RNA sequencing compared persistent Graves' disease patients with newly diagnosed Graves' disease patients. The study was conducted in China and was registered as a clinical trial. A total of about 35 samples underwent TCR sequencing, from roughly 13 patients with persistent Graves' disease and roughly 20 patients with newly diagnosed Graves' disease. Here is what the overall study found, with its caveats: A larger number of public clonotypes was shared among persistent patients (over 2,500) than among newly diagnosed patients (about 990). As a limitation, the authors acknowledged that the small sample size may reduce accuracy. Only the TCR beta chain was sequenced and analyzed. Persistent Graves' disease patients showed lower TCR Shannon entropy and fewer highly expanded clones than newly diagnosed patients, suggesting clonal expansion. Only peripheral blood was studied, because thyroid tissue, the primary lesion, was inaccessible. Preferential use of TRBV28, TRBJ1-2 and TRBJ2-5 was observed in persistent disease, whereas TRBV20-1 and TRBJ2-1 were favored in newly diagnosed disease.

This sample's time point label indicates: newly diagnosed GD, antithyroid drugs for less than 3 months. For both TCR sequencing and RNA sequencing, RNA was extracted from PBMCs in TRIzol. The diagnosis of Graves' disease was made according to American Thyroid Association guidelines. The patients came from an endocrinology department in Xi'an, China. Each patient gave about 9.1 milliliters of peripheral blood, collected in an EDTA anticoagulant tube. Ficoll Paque Plus density gradient separation was used to isolate PBMCs, and no additional T cell sorting was done. RNA quality was checked with an Agilent 2100 Bioanalyzer and agarose gel, and concentration with a NanoDrop 2000. Library preparation employed multiplex PCR. The sequencer listed for this sample is Illumina HiSeq 4000. To build TCR beta libraries, CDR3 regions were amplified by Arm-PCR using iRepertoire HTBI primers. Gel purification was performed on PCR products prior to sequencing. The original methods were these. Gene usage analysis of CDR3 amino acid clonotypes used the 50 to 70 TRBV and some 13 TRBJ segments found across samples. COPE and FqMerger were used to merge filtered high-quality paired reads into contigs. BLAST was used to align contigs to IMGT TRBV, TRBD and TRBJ reference genes, and CDR3 was defined according to IMGT. Any clonotype with a frequency above 0.1% was classified as a highly expanded clone. Shannon entropy was used to measure repertoire diversity, and the Gini coefficient was used to measure V-J evenness. A clonotype found in more than one individual was treated as public. The public reads were quality trimmed at Q25 with fastp and then assembled into clones with MiXCR by TCRdb, keeping productive beta chains. Entries that share a CDR3 protein sequence are merged under the most common genes and DNA. Clone size and V and J calls follow TCRdb, not the original study. Within this sample are about 360,000 distinct CDR3 sequences, with around 16% of them counted one time only. Around 21% of the sample rests with the top ten.

This clonotype was detected only once. Its antigen is still unknown. Qualities for individual bases were not recorded, and no much larger clone is one base off. One read offers little support. V and J are truncated by 5 bases and 0 bases respectively, leaving an intervening sequence of 13 bases. Reading the germline V gene (reference sequence) gives CDR1 SEHNR and CDR2 FQNEAQ. The CDR3 has 16 amino acids, counting the end cysteine and phenylalanine. Left in the record is the CDR3 DNA by itself, 48 bases read in frame from the first base. These data also formed part of another study, on T cells in Graves' hyperthyroidism and ophthalmopathy. The second study, in turn, reports: A patient counted as having stable Graves' hyperthyroidism if no progression to ophthalmopathy occurred over 18 months of follow-up. The hyperthyroidism patients were between 18 and 65 years old and newly diagnosed, with a disease duration of less than 2 months. Patients with uncontrolled infections, other autoimmune diseases, pregnancy or lactation were excluded. Diagnoses were established on the basis of clinical symptoms, serum thyroxine and TRAb, thyroid ultrasound, and orbital computed tomography. The TCR CDR3 was subjected to a first round of RT-PCR using the HTBI primer set and the Qiagen OneStep RT-PCR kit. Most expanded thyroid clonotypes (frequency above 0.001) were also detected in blood, a finding suggesting that blood repertoires may reflect thyroid immune responses. A model built on a 13 V-J signature distinguished ophthalmopathy from stable hyperthyroidism, reaching about 88% sensitivity and approximately 83% specificity in cross-validation and 80%/75% in testing. In validation, the model predicted progression to ophthalmopathy a median of about 5.9 months before onset, with roughly 71% sensitivity and 72.22% specificity. To identify distinguishing TCR V-J signatures, a discovery cohort of 100 patients was used, comprising 40 to 45 with Graves' ophthalmopathy and roughly 60 with stable Graves' hyperthyroidism. Prospective prediction of ophthalmopathy was tested in an independent validation cohort consisting of about 19 hyperthyroidism patients and some 16 patients who later progressed to ophthalmopathy. The 85 to 100 discovery patients were randomly split 7:3 into training and test sets. The study also compared thyroid tissue and blood T-cell repertoires from about six Graves' hyperthyroidism patients. Following sampling, methimazole starting at 30 mg daily was given to hyperthyroidism patients, and high-dose intravenous methylprednisolone was given to ophthalmopathy patients. A second multiplex PCR round built the libraries, followed by size selection and purification. Libraries were sequenced paired-end with 100 bp reads on an Illumina HiSeq2000. SOAPnuke was used to process the raw data, removing reads that contained adapters or uncalled bases, had a mean Phred below 15, or lacked an exact match to the constant primer or identifier. High-quality paired reads were merged using COPE v1.2.5, and each unique nucleotide sequence was defined as a clonotype. Clonotypes were aligned to IMGT TRBV, TRBD and TRBJ reference segments using MiTCR v1.1. Only V-J combinations with frequency above 0.0001, covering 99% to 99.2% of repertoires, were analysed. The TCS score was defined as the ratio of F50 (clonal expansion) to E x V (chaos), calculated using BLOSUM62-based TCRdist between CDR3 peptides within each V-J. Welch's t-statistics and random forest reduced 514 V-J features to about 13, which were used in a naive Bayes classifier (R e1071). Sample size was not statistically predetermined, and investigators were not blinded to group allocation. TCR Vbeta CDR3 sequencing of roughly 140 peripheral blood samples (43 ophthalmopathy, 75 hyperthyroidism and approximately 17 progressor patients) is reported in the paper.

The origin of this receptor is a woman aged 18-29 years with Graves disease. Donor details come from another sample of the same person, matched by shared clones. The chain was built from TRBV7-9 and TRBJ1-4; the D segment could be TRBD1, given 6 matching bases. This specimen was peripheral blood mononuclear cells (PBMCs), taken at new diagnosis, from a patient treated with antithyroid drugs. Read as DNA, the sequence is TGTGCCAGCAGCCTCGACAGGATTGCAACTAATGAAAAACTGTTTTTT. The translation is CASSLDRIATNEKLFF.